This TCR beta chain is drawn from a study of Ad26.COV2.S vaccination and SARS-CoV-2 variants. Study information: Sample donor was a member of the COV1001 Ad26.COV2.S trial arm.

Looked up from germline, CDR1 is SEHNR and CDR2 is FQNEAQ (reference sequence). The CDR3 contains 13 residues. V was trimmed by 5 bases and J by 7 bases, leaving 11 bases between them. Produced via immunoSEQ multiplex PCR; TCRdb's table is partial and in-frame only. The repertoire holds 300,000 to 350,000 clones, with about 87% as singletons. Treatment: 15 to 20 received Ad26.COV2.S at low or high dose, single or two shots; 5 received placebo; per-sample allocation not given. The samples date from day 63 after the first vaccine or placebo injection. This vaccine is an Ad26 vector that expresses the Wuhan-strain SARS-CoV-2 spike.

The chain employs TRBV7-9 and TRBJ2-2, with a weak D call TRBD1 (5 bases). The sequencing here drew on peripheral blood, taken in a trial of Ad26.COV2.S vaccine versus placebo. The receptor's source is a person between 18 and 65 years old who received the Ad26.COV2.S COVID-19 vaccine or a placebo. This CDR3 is CASSPAGYGELFF. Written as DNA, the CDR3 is TGTGCCAGCAGCCCGGCAGGGTACGGGGAGCTGTTTTTT. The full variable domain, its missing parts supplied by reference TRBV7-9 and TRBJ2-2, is DTGVSQNPRHKITKRGQNVTFRCDPISEHNRLYWYRQTLGQGPEFLTYFQNEAQLEKSRLLSDRFSAERPKGSFSTLEIQRTEQGDSAMYLCASSPAGYGELFFGEGSRLTVL.